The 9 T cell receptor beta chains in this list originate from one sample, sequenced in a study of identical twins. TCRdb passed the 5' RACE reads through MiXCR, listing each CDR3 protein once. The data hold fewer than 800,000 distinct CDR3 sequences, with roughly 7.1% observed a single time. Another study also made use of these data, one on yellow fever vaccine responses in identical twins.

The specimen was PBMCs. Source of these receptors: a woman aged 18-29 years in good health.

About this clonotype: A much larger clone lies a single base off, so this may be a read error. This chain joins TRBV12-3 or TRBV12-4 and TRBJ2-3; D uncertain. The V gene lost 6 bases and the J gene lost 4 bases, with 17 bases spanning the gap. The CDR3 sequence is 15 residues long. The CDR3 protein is CASSLLFVDPDTQYF. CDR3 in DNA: TGTGCCAGCAGCCTACTGTTCGTTGATCCAGATACGCAGTATTTT.

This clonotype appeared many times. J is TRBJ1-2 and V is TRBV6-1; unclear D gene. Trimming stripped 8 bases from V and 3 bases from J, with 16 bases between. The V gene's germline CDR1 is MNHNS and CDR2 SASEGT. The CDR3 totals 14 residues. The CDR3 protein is CASSSLLSDYGYTF. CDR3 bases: TGTGCCAGCTCCAGTCTTCTCTCCGACTATGGCTACACCTTC.

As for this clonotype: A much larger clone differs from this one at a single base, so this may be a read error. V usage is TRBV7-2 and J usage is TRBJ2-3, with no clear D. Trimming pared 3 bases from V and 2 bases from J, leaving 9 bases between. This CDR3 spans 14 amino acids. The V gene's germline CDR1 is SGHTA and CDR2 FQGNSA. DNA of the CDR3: TGTGCCAGCAGCTTTCGGGCCTACACAGATACGCAGTATTTT. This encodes CASSFRAYTDTQYF.

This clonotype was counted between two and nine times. The CDR3 sequence is CAIKPGGQEDTEAFF. The DNA of the CDR3 is TGTGCCATCAAACCAGGGGGCCAGGAGGACACTGAAGCTTTCTTT. The chain couples TRBV10-3 to TRBJ1-1, with 8 bases matching TRBD1. V lost 7 bases and J lost 3; bases outside the gene matches: 10. This CDR3 contains 15 residues. Germline V gene data show CDR1 as ENHRY and CDR2 as SYGVKD.

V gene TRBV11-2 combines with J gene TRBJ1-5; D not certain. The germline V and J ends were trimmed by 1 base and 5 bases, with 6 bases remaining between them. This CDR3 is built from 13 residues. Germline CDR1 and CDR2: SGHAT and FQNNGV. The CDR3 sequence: CASSLALYQPQHF. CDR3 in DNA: TGTGCCAGCAGCTTAGCACTATATCAGCCCCAGCATTTT. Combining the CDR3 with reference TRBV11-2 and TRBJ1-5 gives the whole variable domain EAGVAQSPRYKIIEKRQSVAFWCNPISGHATLYWYQQILGQGPKLLIQFQNNGVVDDSQLPKDRFSAERLKGVDSTLKIQPAKLEDSAVYLCASSLALYQPQHFGDGTRLSIL.

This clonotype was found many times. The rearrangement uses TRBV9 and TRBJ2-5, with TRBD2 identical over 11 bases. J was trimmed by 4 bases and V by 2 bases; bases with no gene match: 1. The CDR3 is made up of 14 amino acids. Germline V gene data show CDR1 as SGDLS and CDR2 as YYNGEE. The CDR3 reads CASSVLAGGETQYF. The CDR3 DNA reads TGTGCCAGCAGCGTCCTAGCGGGAGGAGAGACCCAGTACTTC.

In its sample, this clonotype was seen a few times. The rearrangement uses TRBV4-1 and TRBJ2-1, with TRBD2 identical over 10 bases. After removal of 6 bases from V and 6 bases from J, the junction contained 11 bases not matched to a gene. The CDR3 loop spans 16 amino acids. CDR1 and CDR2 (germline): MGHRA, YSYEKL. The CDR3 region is CASRDPGTSVVNEQFF. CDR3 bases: TGCGCCAGCAGAGACCCCGGGACTAGCGTGGTCAATGAGCAGTTCTTC.

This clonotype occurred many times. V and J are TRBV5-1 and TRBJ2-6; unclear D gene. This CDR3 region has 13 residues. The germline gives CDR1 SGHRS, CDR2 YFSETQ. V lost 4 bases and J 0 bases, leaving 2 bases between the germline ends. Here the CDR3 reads CASSDSGANVLTF. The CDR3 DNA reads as TGCGCCAGCAGCGACTCTGGGGCCAACGTCCTGACTTTC.

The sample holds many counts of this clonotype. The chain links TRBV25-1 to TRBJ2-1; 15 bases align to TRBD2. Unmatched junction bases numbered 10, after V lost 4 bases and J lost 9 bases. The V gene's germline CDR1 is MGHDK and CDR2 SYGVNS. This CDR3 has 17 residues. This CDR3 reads CASSARGLAGGQGEQFF. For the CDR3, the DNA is TGTGCCAGCAGTGCCAGAGGACTAGCGGGAGGGCAGGGTGAGCAGTTCTTC.